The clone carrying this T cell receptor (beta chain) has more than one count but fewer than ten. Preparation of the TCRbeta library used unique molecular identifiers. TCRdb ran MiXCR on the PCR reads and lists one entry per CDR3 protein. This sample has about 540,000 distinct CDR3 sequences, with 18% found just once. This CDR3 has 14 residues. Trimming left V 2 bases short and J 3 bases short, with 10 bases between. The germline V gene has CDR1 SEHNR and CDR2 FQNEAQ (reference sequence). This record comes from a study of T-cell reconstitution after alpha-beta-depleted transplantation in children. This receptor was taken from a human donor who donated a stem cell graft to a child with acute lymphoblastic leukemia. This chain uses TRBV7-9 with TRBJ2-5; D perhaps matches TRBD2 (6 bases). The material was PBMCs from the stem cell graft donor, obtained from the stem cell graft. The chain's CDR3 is CASSLTGGKETQYF. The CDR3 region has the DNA TGTGCCAGCAGCTTAACTGGGGGGAAAGAGACCCAGTACTTC.